This T cell receptor beta chain derives from a study of shared T cell receptors in the human thymus. The CDR3 spans 17 residues. The V gene's germline CDR1 is GTSNPN and CDR2 SVGIG (reference sequence). V was pared by 3 bases and J by 6 bases, with 17 bases of the junction left unmatched. Sequencing was performed with immunoSEQ multiplex PCR; in TCRdb, only in-frame clones are kept and a portion is missing. The repertoire includes 720,000 or so clones, approximately 85% of them detected once, and around 0.01% sits in the top ten. These data are also associated with another study on human thymus T cells. That publication notes: Resections obtained during corrective heart surgery supplied the thymus tissue. Apparent bias marked the V and J gene usage of thymic and blood repertoires. A high degree of thymic repertoire overlap among unrelated individuals was reported in related research.

The chain combines TRBV30 with TRBJ1-1; 9 bases map to TRBD1. The source material was thymocytes. This TCR was sampled from a girl in the first two years of life with a congenital heart defect. The CDR3 DNA reads as TGTGCCTGGAGGGGGCCCCTCGGACAGGGGCGCTCGTCTGAAGCTTTCTTT. As protein: CAWRGPLGQGRSSEAFF.